This is a list of T cell receptor beta chains from one sample in a study of blood T cell repertoires in COVID-19. Measured with immunoSEQ multiplex PCR; TCRdb has only the in-frame clones, and not every one. Counted here are about 160,000 clones, around 84% occurring once; the ten biggest clones make up roughly 3%. Sequenced input: peripheral blood. Receptors originate from a human donor with acute or convalescent COVID-19. The donor label of this sample is uncertain. Both conserved end residues are part of each CDR3. The D gene is left open where the match is weak. For some rows the clone size is stated as once, few or many, or as a class when expanded; others skip it.

cdr3_nt	cdr3_aa	v_call	clone_size	j_call	d_call
TGTGCCAGCAGTCTCTACAGGGGGGGCTACACTGAAGCTTTCTTT	CASSLYRGGYTEAFF	TRBV5-4	NA	TRBJ1-1	TRBD1
TGTGCCAGCAGCTTAACCGTAGCGGGGGGGAAAGGTGAGCAGTTCTTC	CASSLTVAGGKGEQFF	TRBV7-3	few	TRBJ2-1	TRBD2
TGTGCCAGCTCATCCCCCGGGACAGGGGGGGCTGGGGCCAACGTCCTGACTTTC	CASSSPGTGGAGANVLTF	TRBV18	NA	TRBJ2-6	TRBD1
TGTGCCAGCAGCAACACAGGGACCAATCAGCCCCAGCATTTT	CASSNTGTNQPQHF	TRBV2	NA	TRBJ1-5	NA
TGTGCCAGCAGCGTAGGTAATAGCGGGGGGGCAATTGAGCAGTTCTTC	CASSVGNSGGAIEQFF	TRBV9	NA	TRBJ2-1	TRBD2
TGTGCCAGCTCACAGGGGTTCACTGAAGCTTTCTTT	CASSQGFTEAFF	TRBV18	NA	TRBJ1-1	NA
TGTGCCAGCAGCAGGAGGACAGGGTGGGACACTGAAGCTTTCTTT	CASSRRTGWDTEAFF	TRBV7-9	NA	TRBJ1-1	TRBD1
TGTGCCAGCAGCGTAGTGACTAGCACCGGGGAGCTGTTTTTT	CASSVVTSTGELFF	TRBV9	NA	TRBJ2-2	NA
TGTGCCAGCAGTTACTCGAACAGGGAAGCTTTCTTT	CASSYSNREAFF	TRBV6-5	NA	TRBJ1-1	NA
TGTGCCAGCAGCCAAACCACTAGCGGGGGCCACAATGAGCAGTTCTTC	CASSQTTSGGHNEQFF	TRBV11-2	NA	TRBJ2-1	TRBD2
TGTGCCAGCAGCCATAGCGGGGGGCGGGGTGAGCAGTTCTTC	CASSHSGGRGEQFF	TRBV3-1/TRBV3-2	few	TRBJ2-1	TRBD2
TGTGCCAGCAGCCAATCCCACGGGACTAACTACGAGCAGTACTTC	CASSQSHGTNYEQYF	TRBV4-2	few	TRBJ2-7	TRBD2
TGTGCCAGCAGCCCTGACAGGACACACACAGATACGCAGTATTTT	CASSPDRTHTDTQYF	TRBV7-3	NA	TRBJ2-3	NA
TGCGCCAGCAGCTCAGAGGGGAACACTGAAGCTTTCTTT	CASSSEGNTEAFF	TRBV5-1	NA	TRBJ1-1	NA
TGTGCCAGCAGCTTATTGGCTGGAGTACTGTTTTTT	CASSLLAGVLFF	TRBV7-2	NA	TRBJ1-4	NA
TGCAGCGTCCGACAGGGGGCGAGGTCACCCCTCCACTTT	CSVRQGARSPLHF	TRBV29-1	NA	TRBJ1-6	TRBD1
TGCAGTGCTCAAGCGGGTAAAGCCCAGTACTTC	CSAQAGKAQYF	TRBV20-1	NA	TRBJ2-5	NA
TGTGCCAGCAGCCAATCCCTTTCTAGCGGGGGGGCCGGGGAGACCCAGTACTTC	CASSQSLSSGGAGETQYF	TRBV4-2	NA	TRBJ2-5	TRBD2
TGTGCCAGCAGCGCCGGACAGGGGAGGACGGTGGGTGGCTACACCTTC	CASSAGQGRTVGGYTF	TRBV9	few	TRBJ1-2	TRBD1
TGCGCCAGCAGCCAAGGTTCCGGGGGGCCCGGGGAGCTGTTTTTT	CASSQGSGGPGELFF	TRBV4-3	NA	TRBJ2-2	NA
TGTGCCAGCAGTTTATCCAATAGCAATCAGCCCCAGCATTTT	CASSLSNSNQPQHF	TRBV27	NA	TRBJ1-5	NA
TGTGCCAGCTCACCGACTGCAGCGTTGGGTGGCACTGAAGCTTTCTTT	CASSPTAALGGTEAFF	TRBV18	NA	TRBJ1-1	NA
TGTGCCACCACCACGGGGGGAAGAGGAAACACCATATATTTT	CATTTGGRGNTIYF	TRBV15	NA	TRBJ1-3	NA
TGTGCCAGCAGCCCCAGGGCCGGGACAGGGGCCTACAATGAGCAGTTCTTC	CASSPRAGTGAYNEQFF	TRBV7-7	NA	TRBJ2-1	TRBD1
TGTGCCACCGGCAGGGTAGCATCTTCGAACACTGAAGCTTTCTTT	CATGRVASSNTEAFF	TRBV14	NA	TRBJ1-1	NA
TGTGCCAGCTCACCATTAGAGTACGAGCAGTACTTC	CASSPLEYEQYF	TRBV18	NA	TRBJ2-7	NA
TGTGCTAGTGGAACTTACCAGGGCTATACCTACAATGAGCAGTTCTTC	CASGTYQGYTYNEQFF	TRBV12-5	NA	TRBJ2-1	NA
TGTGCCAGCAGCCCGATGGGACAACAAGAGACCCAGTACTTC	CASSPMGQQETQYF	TRBV28	NA	TRBJ2-5	NA
TGTGCCACCAGTGACCCGGGACAGAACACCGGGGAGCTGTTTTTT	CATSDPGQNTGELFF	TRBV24-1	NA	TRBJ2-2	NA
TGTGCCAGCAGTGATATACGGGGATTAGGCGAAAAACTGTTTTTT	CASSDIRGLGEKLFF	TRBV25-1	NA	TRBJ1-4	NA
TGTGCCAGCAGCACCGGAGGGGACAGGGGGTTTGAAAAACTGTTTTTT	CASSTGGDRGFEKLFF	TRBV5-4	NA	TRBJ1-4	TRBD1
TGTGCCTGGAGCCGGGACAGGGGGGAAAGGGATCAGCCCCAGCATTTT	CAWSRDRGERDQPQHF	TRBV30	NA	TRBJ1-5	TRBD1
TGTGCCAGCAACCCGGGGGGCCGGGGAAATCGGGCCGAGCAGTACTTC	CASNPGGRGNRAEQYF	TRBV11-3	NA	TRBJ2-7	NA
TGTGCCAGCAGTCGTGCCAGGGGGGCTCAAGAGACCCAGTACTTC	CASSRARGAQETQYF	TRBV6-5	NA	TRBJ2-5	NA
TGTGCCAGCAGCTTTACCGGGGGGACTTTCTACAATGAGCAGTTCTTC	CASSFTGGTFYNEQFF	TRBV7-3	NA	TRBJ2-1	TRBD2
TGTGCCAGCAGCCCCGACTACAGGGGGCAAAGTGAAAAACTGTTTTTT	CASSPDYRGQSEKLFF	TRBV27	NA	TRBJ1-4	TRBD1
TGTGCCAGTAGTACATGGGAGATCTCTGGAAACACCATATATTTT	CASSTWEISGNTIYF	TRBV19	NA	TRBJ1-3	NA
TGTGCCAGCAGCCTAGGGACAGTTGGGGGAGCTAACTATGGCTACACCTTC	CASSLGTVGGANYGYTF	TRBV5-4	NA	TRBJ1-2	TRBD1
TGTGCCAGCAGCTTAGAGGGGACAGGGTCTTCACCCCTCCACTTT	CASSLEGTGSSPLHF	TRBV11-2	NA	TRBJ1-6	TRBD1
TGTGCCAGCAGTATCCCCGGGACAGGGTCCTACGAGCAGTACTTC	CASSIPGTGSYEQYF	TRBV25-1	NA	TRBJ2-7	TRBD1
TGCGCCAGCAGAGTTTGGAGGAGCGCGACAGATACGCAGTATTTT	CASRVWRSATDTQYF	TRBV5-1	NA	TRBJ2-3	NA
TGTGCCAGCAGCCTAGGGACAGGACTGAACACTGAAGCTTTCTTT	CASSLGTGLNTEAFF	TRBV7-8	NA	TRBJ1-1	TRBD1
TGTGCCAGCAGCAGACAGCTTAGTATGAACACTGAAGCTTTCTTT	CASSRQLSMNTEAFF	TRBV6-5	NA	TRBJ1-1	NA
TGTGCCAGCAGGCAGGGCCTCTACAATGAGCAGTTCTTC	CASRQGLYNEQFF	TRBV4-2	few	TRBJ2-1	NA
TGTGCCAGCAACACTCTTCCAGGGAACCAAGAGACCCAGTACTTC	CASNTLPGNQETQYF	TRBV27	once	TRBJ2-5	NA
TGTGCCAGCTCACCACTTTCCGGTTCACAGTCTGATCAGCCCCAGCATTTT	CASSPLSGSQSDQPQHF	TRBV18	NA	TRBJ1-5	NA
TGTGCCAGCAGCTTGGTGGCAGGGGCGCGTGGAAACACCATATATTTT	CASSLVAGARGNTIYF	TRBV7-9	NA	TRBJ1-3	NA
TGCGCCAGCACATTAGGAGGGAACTATGGCTACACCTTC	CASTLGGNYGYTF	TRBV5-1	NA	TRBJ1-2	NA
TGTGCCATCAGCAGACAGGGGGACACTGAAGCTTTCTTT	CAISRQGDTEAFF	TRBV10-3	NA	TRBJ1-1	TRBD1
TGTGCCAGCGTCAATGAGGGGCGGGGTAATTCACCCCTCCACTTT	CASVNEGRGNSPLHF	TRBV6-6	NA	TRBJ1-6	NA
TGTGCCAGCAGCTCCCAAACCAGGGGGCGCGGATCACCCCTCCACTTT	CASSSQTRGRGSPLHF	TRBV7-3	few	TRBJ1-6	TRBD1
TGTGCCAGCAGTGAATTGGACAGGGTTGGTGAAGCTTTCTTT	CASSELDRVGEAFF	TRBV6-1	NA	TRBJ1-1	TRBD1
TGCGCCAGCAGCGGGACAGGGCCCCACACTGAAGCTTTCTTT	CASSGTGPHTEAFF	TRBV5-1	NA	TRBJ1-1	TRBD1
TGCGCCAGCAGCCCAGTACAGGGCCCAAAACTGTTTTTT	CASSPVQGPKLFF	TRBV4-1	NA	TRBJ1-4	NA
TGTGCCAGCAGCTCCAACAGGGCCAATAGGTATGGCTACACCTTC	CASSSNRANRYGYTF	TRBV7-2	NA	TRBJ1-2	NA
TGTGCCAGCAGCTCCCGAACGGCAACTAATGAAAAACTGTTTTTT	CASSSRTATNEKLFF	TRBV7-9	once	TRBJ1-4	NA
TGTGCCAGCAGTTATAGTGGGGGGGACTATGGCTACACCTTC	CASSYSGGDYGYTF	TRBV28	NA	TRBJ1-2	NA
NA	CASTSEQGEEKLFF	TRBV19	NA	TRBJ1-4	NA
TGTGCCAGCAGTTCGACGCCAGGGGGCGAAGGAACTGAAGCTTTCTTT	CASSSTPGGEGTEAFF	TRBV28	NA	TRBJ1-1	TRBD1